The T cell receptor beta chain described here comes from a study of CD8 T cells in ankylosing spondylitis. TCRdb re-called the 5' RACE reads with MiXCR, one entry per CDR3 protein. The data hold approximately 150,000 distinct CDR3 sequences, with approximately 9% observed a single time. This clonotype was counted ten times or more. Its target is not known. Germline loops: CDR1 ENHRY, CDR2 SYGVKD. The CDR3 has 15 residues. V was clipped by 3 bases and J by 3 bases; unmatched bases: 5. The study, taken as a whole, reports: For ankylosing spondylitis blood, a TCR beta motif of seven to nine highly homologous variants appeared characteristic. Within matched ankylosing spondylitis synovial fluid, disease-linked clones were reportedly significantly enriched.

This chain connects TRBV10-3 to TRBJ2-3; TRBD2 matches 8 bases. Sequenced input: blood, either unsorted or a sorted T cell fraction (not recorded which). The clonotype was recovered from a female donor with ankylosing spondylitis or in good health (not recorded which). The CDR3 loop is CAISEAGELTDTQYF. CDR3 sequence (DNA): TGTGCCATCAGTGAAGCGGGAGAGTTGACAGATACGCAGTATTTT.